Below, one T cell receptor (beta chain) is given with its context. The antigen is not known. The germline gives CDR1 MNHEY, CDR2 SVGEGT. The CDR3 runs to 15 residues. With 4 bases clipped from V and 2 bases from J, the junction kept 6 bases outside the gene matches. The use of a sample-barcoded 5' primer and a J-beta primer mix characterized a second PCR of roughly 6 to 11 cycles. Each cDNA molecule, via a template-switch adaptor with 12 random nucleotides, was tagged. A single record per CDR3 protein comes from TCRdb applying MiXCR to the 5' RACE reads. The sample yields approximately 770,000 distinct CDR3 sequences, roughly 60% seen once. The data are from a study of blood T cells in healthy people across ages. Study results and caveats: Versus aged donors, long-lived donors had higher diversity and more naive CD4+ cells. Expanded clonotype changes were possibly confounded by unknown donor CMV status. From one million sequenced T cells, diversity estimates were lower bounds.

This receptor was taken from a man aged 30 to 39 in good health. Sequenced material: blood. The chain is built from TRBV6-2 or TRBV6-3 and TRBJ2-7; 9 bases are a match to TRBD2. CDR3 coding DNA: TGTGCCAGCAGTTCCCCTGCGGGAGGGGCCTACGAGCAGTACTTC. Translated, it gives CASSSPAGGAYEQYF.